A single sample is the source of the 7 T cell receptor beta chains below, sequenced in a study of T cell repertoires in cytomegalovirus infection. One entry per CDR3 protein, called by TCRdb with MiXCR from the reads. The data hold some 150,000 distinct CDR3 sequences, with more than 25% observed a single time. Their target antigens are unknown. The source material was CD8+ T cells from cultured PBMCs, sampled from culture after CMV antigen stimulation. Receptors originate from a human donor in good health (CMV status not recorded). Some clones in this sample may be carry-over from other donors' samples.

The chain is built from TRBV7-6 and TRBJ2-7; TRBD2 might be the D (5 bases). The CDR3 totals 15 residues. V lost 5 bases, J lost 2 bases, and 16 bases lay in between. Germline V gene lookup returns CDR1 SGHVS and CDR2 FNYEAQ. The CDR3 loop is CASSPVRSGTYEQYF. CDR3 nucleotide sequence: TGTGCCAGCAGCCCCGTAAGGAGCGGTACCTACGAGCAGTACTTC. Full variable domain (rest looked up from reference TRBV7-6 and TRBJ2-7): GAGVSQSPRYKVTKRGQDVALRCDPISGHVSLYWYRQALGQGPEFLTYFNYEAQQDKSGLPNDRFSAERPEGSISTLTIQRTEQRDSAMYRCASSPVRSGTYEQYFGPGTRLTVT.

Ten or more counts support this clonotype. V gene TRBV5-1 combines with J gene TRBJ2-1; D is possibly TRBD2 (6 bases). Deletions cut 2 bases from V and 3 bases from J, with 9 bases between. Germline CDR1 and CDR2: SGHRS and YFSETQ. This CDR3 region has 14 residues. In DNA form, the CDR3 reads TGCGCCAGCAGCTTCGGCGGGGACTACAATGAGCAGTTCTTC. It codes for CASSFGGDYNEQFF.

As to this clonotype: Possible read error: a much larger clone is one base away. Given the absence of the conserved phenylalanine or tryptophan at the CDR3 end, a read error is likely. The chain employs TRBV7-2 and TRBJ1-1; no clear D gene. Deletions cut 1 base from V and 7 bases from J, with 7 bases between. CDR1 is SGHTA, CDR2 FQGNSA, per germline. The CDR3 runs to 12 residues. The CDR3 sequence is CASSLGRFEAFL. DNA for the CDR3: TGTGCCAGCAGCTTAGGACGGTTTGAAGCTTTCCTT.

This chain connects TRBV4-1 to TRBJ1-6, with 8 bases identical to TRBD1. V lost 0 bases and J lost 7; bases outside the gene matches: 8. This CDR3 spans 17 amino acids. CDR1 is MGHRA, CDR2 YSYEKL, per germline. The CDR3 sequence: CASSQDPTGGRNSPLHF. CDR3 coding DNA: TGCGCCAGCAGCCAAGACCCAACAGGGGGGAGGAATTCACCCCTCCACTTT.

A few counts support this clonotype. The rearrangement links TRBV19 to TRBJ1-1; possibly TRBD1 for D (5 bases). The ends were cut back, 5 bases at V and 1 base at J, with 8 bases in the middle. The CDR3 is 13 residues long. The germline V gene encodes CDR1 LNHDA and CDR2 SQIVND (reference sequence). The CDR3 sequence is CASSVGQNTEAFF. The CDR3, as DNA: TGTGCCAGTAGTGTTGGACAGAACACTGAAGCTTTCTTT.

The V call is TRBV15, the J call TRBJ1-1; the D is unclear. Between the trimmed V and J ends, which lost 1 base and 0 bases, there was a span of 9 bases. The CDR3 contains 15 residues. Per germline, CDR1 LNHNV and CDR2 YYDKDF (reference sequence). CDR3 amino acids: CATSRGEGMNTEAFF. DNA for the CDR3: TGTGCCACCAGCAGAGGGGAAGGCATGAACACTGAAGCTTTCTTT.

This clonotype was seen more than once but under ten times. The chain couples TRBV7-2 to TRBJ2-3; 11 bases are a match to TRBD2. This CDR3 spans 15 amino acids. Per the germline V gene, CDR1 is SGHTA and CDR2 is FQGNSA. V gave up 5 bases and J gave up 3 bases; unmatched junction bases: 4. This CDR3 reads CASSVSGGVTDTQYF. The CDR3 DNA sequence: TGTGCCAGCAGCGTTAGCGGGGGGGTGACAGATACGCAGTATTTT.